This T cell receptor (beta chain) was observed in a study of PD-1 blockade in mismatch repair-deficient tumors. TCRdb's copy holds only in-frame clones and misses some; the assay was immunoSEQ multiplex PCR. Of roughly 110,000 clones in the sample, more than 60% were seen once. The length of the CDR3 is 16 residues. CDR1 and CDR2 (germline): SGDLS, YYNGEE. Losses at the gene ends were 3 bases for V and 2 bases for J; bases not matched to a gene: 5. The receptor's source is an adult with mismatch repair-deficient cancer. This material consisted of peripheral blood, taken approximately 14 months after starting pembrolizumab. The chain links TRBV9 to TRBJ2-5, with 12 bases that match TRBD2. This CDR3 reads CASSGGTSGYQETQYF. DNA for the CDR3: TGTGCCAGCAGCGGGGGGACTAGCGGGTATCAAGAGACCCAGTACTTC.